The 2 T cell receptor beta chains given below trace back to one sample, sequenced in a study of CD8 T cells in ankylosing spondylitis. TCRdb ran MiXCR on the 5' RACE reads and lists one entry per CDR3 protein. Among roughly 130,000 distinct CDR3 sequences listed, around 7% were seen once. The sample taken for sequencing was blood, either unsorted or a sorted T cell fraction (not recorded which). The origin of the receptors is a male donor with ankylosing spondylitis or in good health (not recorded which).

There are a few counts of this clonotype. This chain links TRBV12-3 or TRBV12-4 with TRBJ2-1; possibly TRBD2 for D (6 bases). This CDR3 comprises 14 residues. Trimming removed 4 bases at V and 5 bases at J, with 12 bases between. The CDR3 DNA is TGTGCCAGCAGTTCCCGACTAGTCCACAATGAGCAGTTCTTC. Amino acids: CASSSRLVHNEQFF.

This clonotype was picked up many times. The rearrangement uses TRBV27 and TRBJ2-7; 7 positions agree with TRBD2. V lost 6 bases and J lost 12; bases outside the gene matches: 17. The CDR3 is 14 residues long. CDR1 is MNHEY and CDR2 is SMNVEV in the germline V gene (reference sequence). This CDR3 reads CASSELQTTGGMYF. Here the CDR3 DNA reads TGTGCCAGCAGCGAACTGCAGACAACGGGGGGTATGTACTTC.